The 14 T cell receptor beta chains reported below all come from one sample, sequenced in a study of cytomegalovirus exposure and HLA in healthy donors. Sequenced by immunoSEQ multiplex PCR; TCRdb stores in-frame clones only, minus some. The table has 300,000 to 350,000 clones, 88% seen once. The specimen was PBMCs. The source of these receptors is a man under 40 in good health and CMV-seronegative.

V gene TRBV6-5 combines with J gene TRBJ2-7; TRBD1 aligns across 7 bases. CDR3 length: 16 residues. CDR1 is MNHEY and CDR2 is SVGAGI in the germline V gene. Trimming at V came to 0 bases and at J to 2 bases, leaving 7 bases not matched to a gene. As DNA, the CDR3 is TGTGCCAGCAGTTACTCCTCGGGACAGACTGCCTACGAGCAGTACTTC. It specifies CASSYSSGQTAYEQYF.

CDR3 coding DNA: TGTGCCTGGGCAGGGAACTATGGCTACACCTTC. Translating it yields CAWAGNYGYTF. The chain has TRBV7-9 and TRBJ1-2; tentatively, D is TRBD1 (5 bases). From germline, CDR1 is SEHNR and CDR2 FQNEAQ (reference sequence). This CDR3 comprises 11 residues. The V gene lost 11 bases and the J gene lost 2 bases, with 9 bases spanning the gap.

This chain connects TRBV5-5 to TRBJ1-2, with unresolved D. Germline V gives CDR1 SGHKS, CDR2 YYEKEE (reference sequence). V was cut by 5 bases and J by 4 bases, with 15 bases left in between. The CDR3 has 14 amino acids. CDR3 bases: TGTGCCAGCAGGACCCTAGACGGCCCCTATGGCTACACCTTC. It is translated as CASRTLDGPYGYTF. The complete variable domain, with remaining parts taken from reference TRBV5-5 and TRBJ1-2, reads DAGVTQSPTHLIKTRGQQVTLRCSPISGHKSVSWYQQVLGQGPQFIFQYYEKEERGRGNFPDRFSARQFPNYSSELNVNALLLGDSALYLCASRTLDGPYGYTFGSGTRLTVV.

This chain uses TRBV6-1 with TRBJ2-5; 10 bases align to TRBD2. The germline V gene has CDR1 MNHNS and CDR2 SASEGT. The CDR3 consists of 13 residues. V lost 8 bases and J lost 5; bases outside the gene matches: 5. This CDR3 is CASRYSGGETQYF. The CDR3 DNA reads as TGTGCCAGCCGGTATAGCGGGGGGGAGACCCAGTACTTC.

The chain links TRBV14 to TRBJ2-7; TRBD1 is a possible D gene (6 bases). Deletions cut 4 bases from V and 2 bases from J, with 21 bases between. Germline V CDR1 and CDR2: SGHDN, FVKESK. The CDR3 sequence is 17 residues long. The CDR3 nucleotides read TGTGCCAGCAGCCCGCTTTCCGGGACACCAAGAACCTACGAGCAGTACTTC. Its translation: CASSPLSGTPRTYEQYF. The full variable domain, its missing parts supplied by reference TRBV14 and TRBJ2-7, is EAGVTQFPSHSVIEKGQTVTLRCDPISGHDNLYWYRRVMGKEIKFLLHFVKESKQDESGMPNNRFLAERTGGTYSTLKVQPAELEDSGVYFCASSPLSGTPRTYEQYFGPGTRLTVT.

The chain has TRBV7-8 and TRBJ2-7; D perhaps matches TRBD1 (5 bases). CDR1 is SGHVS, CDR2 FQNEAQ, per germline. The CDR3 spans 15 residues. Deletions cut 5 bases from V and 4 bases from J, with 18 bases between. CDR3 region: CASSTRYGALYEQYF. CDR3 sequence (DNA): TGTGCCAGCAGCACCCGATATGGGGCCTTATACGAGCAGTACTTC.

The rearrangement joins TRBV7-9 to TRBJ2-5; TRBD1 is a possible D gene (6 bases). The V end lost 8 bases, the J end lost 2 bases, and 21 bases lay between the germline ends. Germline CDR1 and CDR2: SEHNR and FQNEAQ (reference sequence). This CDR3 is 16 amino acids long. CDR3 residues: CASGDSHDRYQETQYF. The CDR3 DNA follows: TGTGCCAGCGGAGACTCCCACGACAGGTATCAAGAGACCCAGTACTTC.

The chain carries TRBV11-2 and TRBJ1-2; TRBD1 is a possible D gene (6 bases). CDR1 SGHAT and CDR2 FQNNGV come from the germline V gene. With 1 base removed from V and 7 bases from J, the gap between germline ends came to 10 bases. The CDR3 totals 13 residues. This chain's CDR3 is CASSLGGGPGYTF. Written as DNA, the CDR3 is TGTGCCAGCAGCTTAGGGGGGGGCCCTGGCTACACCTTC.

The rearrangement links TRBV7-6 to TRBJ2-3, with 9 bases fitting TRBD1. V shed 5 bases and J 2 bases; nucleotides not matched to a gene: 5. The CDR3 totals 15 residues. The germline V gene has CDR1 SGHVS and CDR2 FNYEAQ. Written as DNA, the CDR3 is TGTGCCAGCAGCCCAACAGGGGGCCTCACAGATACGCAGTATTTT. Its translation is CASSPTGGLTDTQYF.

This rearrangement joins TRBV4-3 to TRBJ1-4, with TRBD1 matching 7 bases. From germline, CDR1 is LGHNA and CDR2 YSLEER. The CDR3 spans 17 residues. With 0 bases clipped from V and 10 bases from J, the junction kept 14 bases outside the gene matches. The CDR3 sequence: CASSQDLIGGGLGKLFF. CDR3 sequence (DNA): TGCGCCAGCAGCCAAGATCTTATAGGGGGCGGTCTGGGAAAACTGTTTTTT.

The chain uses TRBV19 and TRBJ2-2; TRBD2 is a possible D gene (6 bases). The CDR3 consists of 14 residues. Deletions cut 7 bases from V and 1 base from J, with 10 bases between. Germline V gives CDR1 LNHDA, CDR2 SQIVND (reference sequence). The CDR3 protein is CASISGENTGELFF. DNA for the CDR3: TGTGCCAGTATCTCGGGGGAGAACACCGGGGAGCTGTTTTTT.

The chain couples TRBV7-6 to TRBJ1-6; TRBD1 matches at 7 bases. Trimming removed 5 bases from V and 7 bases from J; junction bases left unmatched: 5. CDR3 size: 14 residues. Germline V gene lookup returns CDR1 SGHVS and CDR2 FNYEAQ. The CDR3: CASSPTGPNSPLHF. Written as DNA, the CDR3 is TGTGCCAGCAGCCCGACAGGGCCCAATTCACCCCTCCACTTT.

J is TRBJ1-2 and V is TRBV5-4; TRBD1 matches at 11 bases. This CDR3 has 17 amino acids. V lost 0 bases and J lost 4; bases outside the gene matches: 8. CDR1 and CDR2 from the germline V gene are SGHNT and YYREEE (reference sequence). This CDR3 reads CASSLGRTGGEVYGYTF. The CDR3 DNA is TGTGCCAGCAGCTTGGGGCGGACAGGGGGCGAGGTCTATGGCTACACCTTC.

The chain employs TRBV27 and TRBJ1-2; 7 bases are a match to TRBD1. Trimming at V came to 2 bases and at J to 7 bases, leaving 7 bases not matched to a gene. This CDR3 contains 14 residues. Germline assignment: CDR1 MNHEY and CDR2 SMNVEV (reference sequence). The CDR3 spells CASSLEQGVAGYTF. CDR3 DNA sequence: TGTGCCAGCAGTTTAGAGCAGGGGGTTGCTGGCTACACCTTC.